A single T cell receptor beta chain is shown here with its context. Germline V gene sequence: CDR1 SEHNR, CDR2 FQNEAQ (reference sequence). Germline trimming cut 1 base from V and 8 bases from J; bases unmatched to any gene: 19. The CDR3 spans 18 residues. Amplification used 60 Vbeta primers and 13 Jbeta primers. Assay: immunoSEQ multiplex PCR; the TCRdb copy retains only in-frame clones and omits some. In the table there are under 200,000 clones, around 73% of which are singletons. The sample comes from a study of cytomegalovirus exposure and HLA in healthy donors. The rearrangement joins TRBV7-9 to TRBJ1-2; TRBD1 agrees at 7 bases. This clonotype was obtained from a man aged 60 to 75 in good health and CMV-seronegative. The sequencing input was PBMCs. The CDR3 here is CASSLGAGRTDREDGYTF. CDR3 coding DNA: TGTGCCAGCAGCTTAGGAGCCGGGCGAACTGACAGGGAAGACGGCTACACCTTC.